This TCR beta chain was sequenced during a study of T cell responses to AZD1222 COVID-19 vaccine. J was trimmed by 0 bases and V by 3 bases; bases with no gene match: 8. The CDR3 sequence is 18 residues long. From germline, CDR1 is MDHEN and CDR2 SYDVKM. Using immunoSEQ multiplex PCR, the repertoire was profiled, and TCRdb retains in-frame clones only, with some absent. Altogether roughly 200,000 clones are present, 88% being singletons, with the ten largest covering 7.7%. The gene calls are TRBV28 and TRBJ1-6; TRBD1 agrees at 7 bases. This sample comprised peripheral blood, obtained on day 0 of AZD1222 vaccination. This receptor was obtained from an adult in good health. In nucleotides, the CDR3 is TGTGCCAGCAGTTTCGGTCGACAGGGAGGCTCCTATAATTCACCCCTCCACTTT. It yields the protein CASSFGRQGGSYNSPLHF.